Ten or more counts support the clone carrying this TCR beta chain. Its antigen is not identified. This entry belongs to a study of T cells after yellow fever vaccination. Turning to the study itself: Some fractions had low cell numbers, and these were prepared with SMART-Seq v4 Ultra Low Input. Study outcomes and limitations: Reappearance after the booster was observed for most primary-vaccination clones (roughly 97% CD4, approximately 90% CD8).

UMIs and a universal primer site were added when TCR cDNA was made by 5'RACE template switching. TCRdb recomputed calls from the 5' RACE reads with MiXCR, one row per CDR3 protein. This sample has about 240,000 distinct CDR3 sequences, with more than 3.5% found just once. Sequencing was performed on PBMCs, taken 15 days after the yellow fever booster vaccination. The sequence was obtained from a man aged 18 to 29 who received the YFV17D yellow fever vaccine.

The CDR3 loop reads CASSQEQGARGSYEQYF. The CDR3 coding sequence is TGTGCCAGCAGCCAGGAACAGGGGGCCCGGGGATCCTACGAGCAGTACTTC. This rearrangement joins TRBV4-2 to TRBJ2-7, with 9 bases lining up with TRBD1. The V gene's germline CDR1 is LGHNA and CDR2 YNFKEQ. V lost 3 bases to trimming and J lost 1 base; unmatched junction nucleotides: 10. This CDR3 spans 17 amino acids.